This T cell receptor beta chain is drawn from a study of blood T cell repertoires in COVID-19. Method: immunoSEQ multiplex PCR; TCRdb's copy keeps in-frame clones and lacks some. The sample lists about 200,000 clones, 85% occurring once. Trimming cost V 4 bases and J 3 bases; bases outside gene matches: 7. CDR1 and CDR2 from the germline V gene are LGHNA and YNFKEQ. The CDR3 totals 16 residues. The sequence came from a woman in her seventies with COVID-19, enrolled during active disease. The V call is TRBV4-2, the J call TRBJ1-4, with 8 bases that match TRBD1. Sequenced input: peripheral blood. This chain's CDR3 is CASSRTGIGANEKLFF. CDR3 DNA sequence: TGTGCCAGCAGCCGGACAGGGATCGGTGCTAATGAAAAACTGTTTTTT.